This paragraph reports one TCR beta chain. Its antigen is as yet unknown. This sample stems from a study of shared clonotypes between healthy human individuals. The method was immunoSEQ multiplex PCR; TCRdb's version includes in-frame clones alone and lacks a portion of them. The sample contains approximately 710,000 clones, around 90% of which appear only once. The CDR3 is 17 residues long. Trimming pared 3 bases from V and 5 bases from J, leaving 20 bases between. Germline V gene data show CDR1 as SGDLS and CDR2 as YYNGEE. What CD8 memory combined were CD45RO+ cells and CCR7-negative CD45RA+ TemRA cells. Notes on the study in general: Naive CD4 clonotypes overlapped across several donors at about 5.3%. There were few donors, and this limited the genetic and exposure-history diversity represented. Although depth was large, rarefaction showed that sequencing of the sorted subsets was incomplete.

The TCR originated in a man aged 18 to 29 in good health. Some clones in this sample may be carry-over from other donors' samples. J is TRBJ1-4 and V is TRBV9; D remains unclear. Sequenced material: memory CD8+ T cells from PBMCs. The subset: CD45RO+ cells pooled with CCR7-negative TemRA cells. This CDR3 is CASSAVAWQRTNEKLFF. The CDR3 region has the DNA TGTGCCAGCAGCGCAGTAGCGTGGCAAAGAACGAATGAAAAACTGTTTTTT.